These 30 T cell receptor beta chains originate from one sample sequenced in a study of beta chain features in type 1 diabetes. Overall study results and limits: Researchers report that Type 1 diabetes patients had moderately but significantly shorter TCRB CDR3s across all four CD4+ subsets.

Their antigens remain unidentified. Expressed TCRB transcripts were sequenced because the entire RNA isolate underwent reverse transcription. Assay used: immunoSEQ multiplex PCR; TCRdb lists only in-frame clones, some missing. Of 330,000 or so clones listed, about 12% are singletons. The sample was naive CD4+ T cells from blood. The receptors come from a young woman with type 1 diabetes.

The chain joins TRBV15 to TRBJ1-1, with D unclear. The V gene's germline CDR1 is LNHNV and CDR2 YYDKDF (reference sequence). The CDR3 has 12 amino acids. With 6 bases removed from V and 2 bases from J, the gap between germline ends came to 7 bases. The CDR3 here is CATRQANTEAFF. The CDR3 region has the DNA TGTGCCACCAGGCAGGCTAACACTGAAGCTTTCTTT.

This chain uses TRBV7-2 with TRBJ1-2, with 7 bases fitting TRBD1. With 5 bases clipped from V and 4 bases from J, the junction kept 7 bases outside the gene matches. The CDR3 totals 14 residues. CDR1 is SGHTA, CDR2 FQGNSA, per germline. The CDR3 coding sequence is TGTGCCAGCAGCGCGGATCGACAGGGCTATGGCTACACCTTC. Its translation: CASSADRQGYGYTF.

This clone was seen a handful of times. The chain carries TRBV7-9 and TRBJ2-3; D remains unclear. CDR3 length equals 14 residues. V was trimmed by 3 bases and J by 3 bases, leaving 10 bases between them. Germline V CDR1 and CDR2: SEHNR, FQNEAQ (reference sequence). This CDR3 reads CASSLGPLTDTQYF. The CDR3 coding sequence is TGTGCCAGCAGCTTGGGTCCACTAACAGATACGCAGTATTTT.

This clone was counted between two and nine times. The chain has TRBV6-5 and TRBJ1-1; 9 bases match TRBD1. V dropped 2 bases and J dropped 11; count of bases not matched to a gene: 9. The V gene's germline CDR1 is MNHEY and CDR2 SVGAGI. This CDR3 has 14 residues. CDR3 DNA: TGTGCCAGCAGTTACACACCGGGACAGGGTGTGGCTTTCTTT. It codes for CASSYTPGQGVAFF.

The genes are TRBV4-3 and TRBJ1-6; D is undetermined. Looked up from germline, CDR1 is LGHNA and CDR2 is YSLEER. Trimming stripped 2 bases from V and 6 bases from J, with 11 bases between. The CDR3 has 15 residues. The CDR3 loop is CASSQNTGINSPLHF. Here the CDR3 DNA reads TGCGCCAGCAGCCAAAATACCGGGATTAATTCACCCCTCCACTTT.

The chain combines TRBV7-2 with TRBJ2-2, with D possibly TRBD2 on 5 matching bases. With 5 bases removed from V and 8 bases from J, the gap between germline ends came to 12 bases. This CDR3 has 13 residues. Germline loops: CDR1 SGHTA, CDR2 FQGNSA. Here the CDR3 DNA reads TGTGCCAGCAGCCCCTGGGAGTCGGGGGAGCTGTTTTTT. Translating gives CASSPWESGELFF.

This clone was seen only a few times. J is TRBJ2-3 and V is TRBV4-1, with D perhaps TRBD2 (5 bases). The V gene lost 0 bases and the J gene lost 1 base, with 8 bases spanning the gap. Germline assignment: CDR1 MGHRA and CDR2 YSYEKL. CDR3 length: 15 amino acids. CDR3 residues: CASSQEPSRTDTQYF. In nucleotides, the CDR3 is TGCGCCAGCAGCCAAGAGCCTAGCCGCACAGATACGCAGTATTTT.

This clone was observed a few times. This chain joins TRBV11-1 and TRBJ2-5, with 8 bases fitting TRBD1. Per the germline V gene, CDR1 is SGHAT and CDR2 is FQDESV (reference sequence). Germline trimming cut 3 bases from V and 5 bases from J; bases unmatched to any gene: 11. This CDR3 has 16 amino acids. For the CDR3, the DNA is TGTGCCAGCAGCTTCGGGGACAGGTTCTTAGGGGAGACCCAGTACTTC. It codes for CASSFGDRFLGETQYF.

CDR3 coding DNA: TGTGCCTGCTCAAGACTTATTCAAGAGACCCAGTACTTC. This codes for CACSRLIQETQYF. V gene TRBV30 combines with J gene TRBJ2-5; D not certain. Trimming shortened V by 6 bases and J by 2 bases, and 13 bases separated the two germline ends. This CDR3 region has 13 residues. CDR1 is GTSNPN, CDR2 SVGIG, per germline (reference sequence). Looking up the rest from reference TRBV30 and TRBJ2-5 gives the full variable domain: SQTIHQWPATLVQPVGSPLSLECTVEGTSNPNLYWYRQAAGRGLQLLFYSVGIGQISSEVPQNLSASRPQDRQFILSSKKLLLSDSGFYLCACSRLIQETQYFGPGTRLLVL.

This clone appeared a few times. The CDR3 nucleotides are TGTGCCAGCAGTTACGGACAGTATAGCACAGATACGCAGTATTTT. This gives the protein CASSYGQYSTDTQYF. V is TRBV6-5 and J is TRBJ2-3; TRBD1 might be the D (6 bases). V dropped 2 bases and J dropped 0 bases, with 9 bases sitting between them. CDR3 size: 15 residues. Germline CDR1 MNHEY, CDR2 SVGAGI.

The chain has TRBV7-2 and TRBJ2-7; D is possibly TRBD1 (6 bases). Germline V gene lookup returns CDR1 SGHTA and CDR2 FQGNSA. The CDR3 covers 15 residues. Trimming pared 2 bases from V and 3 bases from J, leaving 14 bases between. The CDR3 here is CASSLSTGILYEQYF. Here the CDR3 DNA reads TGTGCCAGCAGCTTATCTACAGGGATCCTCTACGAGCAGTACTTC.

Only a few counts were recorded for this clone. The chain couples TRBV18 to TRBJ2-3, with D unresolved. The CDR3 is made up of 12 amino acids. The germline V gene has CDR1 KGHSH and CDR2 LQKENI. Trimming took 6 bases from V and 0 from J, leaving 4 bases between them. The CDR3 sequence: CASSLSTDTQYF. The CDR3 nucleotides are TGTGCCAGCTCGCTAAGCACAGATACGCAGTATTTT.

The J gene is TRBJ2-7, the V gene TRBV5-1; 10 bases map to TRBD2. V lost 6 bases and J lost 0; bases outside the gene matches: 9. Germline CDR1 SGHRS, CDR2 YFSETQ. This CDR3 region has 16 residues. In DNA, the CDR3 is TGCGCCAGCACTACCGCCGGGACTAGCGCCTCCTACGAGCAGTACTTC. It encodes CASTTAGTSASYEQYF.

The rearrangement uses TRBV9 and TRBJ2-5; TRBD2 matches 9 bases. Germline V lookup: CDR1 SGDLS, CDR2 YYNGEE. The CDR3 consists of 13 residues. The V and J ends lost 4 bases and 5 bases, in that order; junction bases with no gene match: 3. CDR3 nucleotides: TGTGCCAGCAGCCTAAGCGGGGGGGAGACCCAGTACTTC. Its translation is CASSLSGGETQYF.

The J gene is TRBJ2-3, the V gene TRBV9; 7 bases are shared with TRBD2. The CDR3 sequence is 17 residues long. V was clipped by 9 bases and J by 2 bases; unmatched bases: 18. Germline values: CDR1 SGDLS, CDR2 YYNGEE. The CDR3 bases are TGTGCCACCGACAGTACCAGAGGGAGGGCCAACACAGATACGCAGTATTTT. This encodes CATDSTRGRANTDTQYF.

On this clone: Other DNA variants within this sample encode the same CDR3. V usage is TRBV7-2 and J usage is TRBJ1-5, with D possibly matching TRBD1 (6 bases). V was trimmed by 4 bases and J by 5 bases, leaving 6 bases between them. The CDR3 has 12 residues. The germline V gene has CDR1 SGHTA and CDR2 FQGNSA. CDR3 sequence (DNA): TGTGCCAGCAGCTACAGGGATCAGCCCCAGCATTTT. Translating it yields CASSYRDQPQHF.

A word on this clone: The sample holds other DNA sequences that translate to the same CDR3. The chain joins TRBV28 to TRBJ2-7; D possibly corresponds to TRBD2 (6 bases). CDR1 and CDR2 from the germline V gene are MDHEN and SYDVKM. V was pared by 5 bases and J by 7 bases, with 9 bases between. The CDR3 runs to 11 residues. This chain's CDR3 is CASSVSGEQYF. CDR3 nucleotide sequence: TGTGCCAGCAGTGTCAGCGGGGAGCAGTACTTC.

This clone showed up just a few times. The CDR3 DNA reads as TGTGCCAGCAGCCAAGATTGGGGGCTAGCGGTATTGATCAATGAGCAGTTCTTC. Translating it yields CASSQDWGLAVLINEQFF. J is TRBJ2-1 and V is TRBV4-2, with D possibly matching TRBD2 (7 bases). Trimming took off 0 bases at V and 6 bases at J, with 21 bases between the two ends. The V gene's germline CDR1 is LGHNA and CDR2 YNFKEQ. The CDR3 sequence is 18 residues long.

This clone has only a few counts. The CDR3 region has the DNA TGCGCCAGCAGCCAGCCTAACAGGGGCACCCGAGGGGCCAACGTCCTGACTTTC. This codes for CASSQPNRGTRGANVLTF. V and J are TRBV4-1 and TRBJ2-6; TRBD1 aligns across 7 bases. V lost 3 bases and J lost 4; bases outside the gene matches: 12. CDR1 and CDR2 from the germline V gene are MGHRA and YSYEKL. The CDR3 is 18 amino acids.

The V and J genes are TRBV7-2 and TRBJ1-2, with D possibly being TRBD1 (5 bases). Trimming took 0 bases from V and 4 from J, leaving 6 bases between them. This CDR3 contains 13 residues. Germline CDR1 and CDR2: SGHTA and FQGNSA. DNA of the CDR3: TGTGCCAGCAGCTTAGCGGGGGGCTATGGCTACACCTTC. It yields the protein CASSLAGGYGYTF. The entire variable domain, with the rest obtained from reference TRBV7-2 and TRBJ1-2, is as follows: GAGVSQSPSNKVTEKGKDVELRCDPISGHTALYWYRQSLGQGLEFLIYFQGNSAPDKSGLPSDRFSAERTGGSVSTLTIQRTQQEDSAVYLCASSLAGGYGYTFGSGTRLTVV.

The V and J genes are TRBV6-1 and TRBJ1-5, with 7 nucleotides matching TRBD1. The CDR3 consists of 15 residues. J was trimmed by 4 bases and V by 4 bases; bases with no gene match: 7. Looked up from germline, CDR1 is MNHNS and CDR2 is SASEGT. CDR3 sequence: CASSGGQTRNQPQHF. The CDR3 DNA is TGTGCCAGCAGTGGGGGACAGACGCGAAATCAGCCCCAGCATTTT.

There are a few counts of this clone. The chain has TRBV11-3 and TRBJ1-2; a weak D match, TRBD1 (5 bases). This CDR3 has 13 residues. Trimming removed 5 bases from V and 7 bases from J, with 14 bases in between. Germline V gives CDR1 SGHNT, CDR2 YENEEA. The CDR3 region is CASSPLGGIGYTF. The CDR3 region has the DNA TGTGCCAGCAGCCCCTTGGGGGGAATTGGCTACACCTTC.

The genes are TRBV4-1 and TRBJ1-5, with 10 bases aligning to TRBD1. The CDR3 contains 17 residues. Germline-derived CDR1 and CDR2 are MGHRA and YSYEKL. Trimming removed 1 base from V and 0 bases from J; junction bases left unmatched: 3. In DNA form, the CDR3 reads TGCGCCAGCAGCCAAGTGGGACAGGGGAGTAGCAATCAGCCCCAGCATTTT. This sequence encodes CASSQVGQGSSNQPQHF.

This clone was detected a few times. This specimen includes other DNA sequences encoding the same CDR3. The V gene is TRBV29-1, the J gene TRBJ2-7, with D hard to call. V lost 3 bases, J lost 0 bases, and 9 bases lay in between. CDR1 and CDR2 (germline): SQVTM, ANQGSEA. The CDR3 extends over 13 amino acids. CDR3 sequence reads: CSVEASSSYEQYF. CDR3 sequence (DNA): TGCAGCGTTGAGGCCTCTAGCTCCTACGAGCAGTACTTC.

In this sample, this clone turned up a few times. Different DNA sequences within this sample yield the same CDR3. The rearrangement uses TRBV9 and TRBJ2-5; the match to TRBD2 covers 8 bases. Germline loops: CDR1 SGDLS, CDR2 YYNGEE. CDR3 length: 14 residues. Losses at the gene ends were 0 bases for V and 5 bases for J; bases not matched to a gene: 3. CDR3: CASSVASGGETQYF. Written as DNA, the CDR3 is TGTGCCAGCAGCGTAGCCAGCGGGGGCGAGACCCAGTACTTC.

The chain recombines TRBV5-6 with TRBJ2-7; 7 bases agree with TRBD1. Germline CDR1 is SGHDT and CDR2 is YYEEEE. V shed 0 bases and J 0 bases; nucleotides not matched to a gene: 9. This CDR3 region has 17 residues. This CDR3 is CASSLVGTARSSYEQYF. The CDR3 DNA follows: TGTGCCAGCAGCTTGGTGGGGACAGCAAGGAGCTCCTACGAGCAGTACTTC. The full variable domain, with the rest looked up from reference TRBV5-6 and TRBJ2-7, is DAGVTQSPTHLIKTRGQQVTLRCSPKSGHDTVSWYQQALGQGPQFIFQYYEEEERQRGNFPDRFSGHQFPNYSSELNVNALLLGDSALYLCASSLVGTARSSYEQYFGPGTRLTVT.

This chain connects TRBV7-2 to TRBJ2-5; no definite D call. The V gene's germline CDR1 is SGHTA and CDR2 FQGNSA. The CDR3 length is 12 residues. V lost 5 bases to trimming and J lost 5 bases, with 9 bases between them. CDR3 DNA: TGTGCCAGCAGCCCCGTTCGGGAGACCCAGTACTTC. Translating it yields CASSPVRETQYF.

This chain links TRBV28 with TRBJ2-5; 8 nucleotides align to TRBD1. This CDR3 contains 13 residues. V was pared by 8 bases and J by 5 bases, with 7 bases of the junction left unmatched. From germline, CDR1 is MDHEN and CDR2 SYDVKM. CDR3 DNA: TGTGCCAGCCTCCAGGGGGCACGGGAGACCCAGTACTTC. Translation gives CASLQGARETQYF.

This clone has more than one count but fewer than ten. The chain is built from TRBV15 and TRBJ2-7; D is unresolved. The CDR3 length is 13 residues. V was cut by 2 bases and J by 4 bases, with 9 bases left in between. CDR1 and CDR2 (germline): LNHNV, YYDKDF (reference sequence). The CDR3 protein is CATSRLVGYEQYF. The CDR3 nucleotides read TGTGCCACCAGCAGACTAGTTGGGTACGAGCAGTACTTC.

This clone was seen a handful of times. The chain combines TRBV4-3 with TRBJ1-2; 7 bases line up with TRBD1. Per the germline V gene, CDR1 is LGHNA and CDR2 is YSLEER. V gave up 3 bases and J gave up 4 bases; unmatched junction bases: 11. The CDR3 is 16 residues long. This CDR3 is CASSHPGQAKGYGYTF. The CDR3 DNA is TGCGCCAGCAGCCATCCCGGACAGGCTAAAGGCTATGGCTACACCTTC.